Each of the 13 T cell receptor beta chains below was sequenced from the same sample in a study of early T cells in non-severe SARS-CoV-2 infection. TCRdb passed the 5' RACE reads through MiXCR, listing each CDR3 protein once. The profile shows approximately 77,000 distinct CDR3 sequences, 15% to 19% of them singletons. The source material was whole blood. These receptors originate from an adult who was a healthcare worker with PCR-confirmed SARS-CoV-2 infection or an uninfected control (not recorded which).

There are a few counts of this clonotype. The chain carries TRBV28 and TRBJ1-2, with 7 bases that match TRBD1. The germline V gene has CDR1 MDHEN and CDR2 SYDVKM. V lost 4 bases to trimming and J lost 4 bases; unmatched junction nucleotides: 9. The CDR3 totals 15 residues. CDR3 protein: CASSSPQGHSYGYTF. The CDR3 DNA is TGTGCCAGCAGTTCCCCACAGGGGCATTCCTATGGCTACACCTTC.

Points on this clonotype: No DNA is shown, since the ends of the CDR3 on it are uncertain; the CDR3 is the one TCRdb lists. This chain uses TRBV12-1 with TRBJ1-1; the table's TRBD1 call for D was not verified on the DNA. TRBV12-1 is designated a pseudogene. Ends included, the CDR3 has 16 residues. The CDR3 sequence is CASSWGTGARDTEAFF.

This clonotype was seen only a few times. The CDR3 sequence is CASSLLTVYQETQYF. DNA for the CDR3: TGTGCCAGCAGCTTACTGACAGTTTACCAAGAGACCCAGTACTTC. The chain carries TRBV5-8 and TRBJ2-5; maybe TRBD1 (5 bases). This CDR3 has 15 amino acids. Germline V gene sequence: CDR1 SGHTS, CDR2 YDEGEE. Deletions cut 2 bases from V and 0 bases from J, with 11 bases between. The variable domain in full, with the rest retrieved from reference TRBV5-8 and TRBJ2-5, is EAGVTQSPTHLIKTRGQQATLRCSPISGHTSVYWYQQALGLGLQFLLWYDEGEERNRGNFPPRFSGRQFPNYSSELNVNALELEDSALYLCASSLLTVYQETQYFGPGTRLLVL.

A few counts support this clonotype. The chain links TRBV24-1 to TRBJ2-4; the match to TRBD2 covers 7 bases. The CDR3 is 11 residues long. CDR1 is KGHDR and CDR2 is SFDVKD in the germline V gene. The ends lost 4 bases at V and 11 bases at J; junction bases unmatched: 1. The CDR3 protein is CATSDAGVQYF. CDR3 nucleotides: TGTGCCACCAGTGACGCGGGAGTTCAGTACTTC.

In this sample, this clonotype turned up once. The chain is built from TRBV9 and TRBJ1-3; D remains ambiguous. This CDR3 contains 13 residues. Trimming shortened V by 5 bases and J by 7 bases, and 13 bases separated the two germline ends. Per the germline V gene, CDR1 is SGDLS and CDR2 is YYNGEE. CDR3 residues: CASRASTGNTIYF. DNA of the CDR3: TGTGCCAGCAGGGCCTCTACCGGCAACACCATATATTTT. Full variable domain (remainder filled in from reference TRBV9 and TRBJ1-3): DSGVTQTPKHLITATGQRVTLRCSPRSGDLSVYWYQQSLDQGLQFLIQYYNGEERAKGNILERFSAQQFPDLHSELNLSSLELGDSALYFCASRASTGNTIYFGEGSWLTVV.

The rearrangement joins TRBV29-1 to TRBJ1-2; 7 bases agree with TRBD1. The CDR3 loop spans 13 amino acids. From germline, CDR1 is SQVTM and CDR2 ANQGSEA. The ends lost 4 bases at V and 8 bases at J; junction bases unmatched: 10. The CDR3 coding sequence is TGCAGCGTTGCTCAGGGGGGTATTCTGGGCTACACCTTC. Translated: CSVAQGGILGYTF.

This clonotype was found a few times. The V call is TRBV6-1, the J call TRBJ2-1; D is unresolved. Germline CDR1 MNHNS, CDR2 SASEGT. Trimming removed 2 bases at V and 4 bases at J, with 12 bases between. This CDR3 spans 15 amino acids. CDR3 residues: CASSEYGWRYNEQFF. CDR3 DNA sequence: TGTGCCAGCAGTGAATATGGTTGGCGGTACAATGAGCAGTTCTTC.

This clonotype was observed many times. In DNA form, the CDR3 reads TGTGCCAGCAGCCCAGGGCGGGAGACCTATAATTCACCCCTCCACTTT. It yields the protein CASSPGRETYNSPLHF. The chain links TRBV12-3 or TRBV12-4 to TRBJ1-6, with D possibly matching TRBD1 (5 bases). The CDR3 is 16 amino acids. V lost 6 bases to trimming and J lost 2 bases, with 14 bases between them.

The genes are TRBV6-2 or TRBV6-3 and TRBJ2-1; the D is unclear. V lost 5 bases, J lost 7 bases, and 6 bases lay in between. Looked up from germline, CDR1 is MNHEY and CDR2 is SVGEGT. The CDR3 has 11 amino acids. The CDR3 loop is CASSPSNEQFF. CDR3 bases: TGTGCCAGCAGTCCCAGTAATGAGCAGTTCTTC.

In this sample, this clonotype turned up a few times. The chain couples TRBV9 to TRBJ2-5; perhaps TRBD1 as D (5 bases). CDR1 SGDLS and CDR2 YYNGEE come from the germline V gene. Trimming cost V 0 bases and J 1 base, with 7 bases left between them. The CDR3 is 14 residues long. In DNA, the CDR3 is TGTGCCAGCAGCGTAGCAGGGCTCCAAGAGACCCAGTACTTC. The encoded protein is CASSVAGLQETQYF. Full variable domain (rest looked up from reference TRBV9 and TRBJ2-5): DSGVTQTPKHLITATGQRVTLRCSPRSGDLSVYWYQQSLDQGLQFLIQYYNGEERAKGNILERFSAQQFPDLHSELNLSSLELGDSALYFCASSVAGLQETQYFGPGTRLLVL.

This clonotype turned up a few times. The genes are TRBV11-2 and TRBJ2-4; possibly TRBD1 or TRBD2 for D (5 bases each). Trimming removed 1 base at V and 7 bases at J, with 17 bases between. CDR3 length: 16 residues. Germline loops: CDR1 SGHAT, CDR2 FQNNGV. CDR3 DNA: TGTGCCAGCAGCTTAGGGGGGATCAGGGCAGAGAACATTCAGTACTTC. It translates to CASSLGGIRAENIQYF.

The chain recombines TRBV7-9 with TRBJ1-1; 7 bases are a match to TRBD1. Germline assignment: CDR1 SEHNR and CDR2 FQNEAQ (reference sequence). This CDR3 comprises 17 residues. V was pared by 5 bases and J by 0 bases, with 12 bases of the junction left unmatched. This CDR3 is CASSVVGTALMNTEAFF. Here the CDR3 DNA reads TGTGCCAGCAGCGTCGTGGGGACAGCGCTAATGAACACTGAAGCTTTCTTT.

Only a few counts were recorded for this clonotype. CDR3 loop: CASSQGASRYNEQFF. CDR3 coding DNA: TGTGCCAGCAGCCAGGGGGCCTCCAGGTACAATGAGCAGTTCTTC. The V gene is TRBV7-2, the J gene TRBJ2-1; 8 nucleotides align to TRBD1. CDR1 and CDR2 from the germline V gene are SGHTA and FQGNSA. After removal of 5 bases from V and 4 bases from J, the junction contained 7 bases not matched to a gene. This CDR3 comprises 15 residues.